These 3 T cell receptor beta chains were all obtained from the same sample, sequenced in a study of OX40 agonist ivuxolimab in advanced cancers. The protocol was immunoSEQ multiplex PCR, while the TCRdb copy is restricted to in-frame clones and leaves out a portion. The sample shows around 45,000 clones, roughly 90% of them seen only once. Material: CD4+ or CD8+ T cells sorted from blood, obtained in a trial of the OX40 agonist ivuxolimab. The receptors were sampled from an adult with an advanced solid tumor such as melanoma, head and neck, liver or kidney cancer.

This chain connects TRBV6-1 to TRBJ2-7, with TRBD1 identical over 9 bases. After removal of 6 bases from V and 4 bases from J, the junction contained 7 bases not matched to a gene. The CDR3 runs 14 residues. CDR1 is MNHNS, CDR2 SASEGT, per germline. The CDR3 nucleotides are TGTGCCAGCAGAACCGGGACAGGGAGATACGAGCAGTACTTC. Translated: CASRTGTGRYEQYF.

The chain has TRBV5-8 and TRBJ2-3, with 9 bases that match TRBD1. This CDR3 has 16 residues. Per the germline V gene, CDR1 is SGHTS and CDR2 is YDEGEE. The V segment lost 0 bases and the J segment 3 bases; nucleotides outside the gene matches: 5. CDR3 nucleotide sequence: TGTGCCAGCAGCTTGGGGGCGACAGGGGGAACAGATACGCAGTATTTT. As protein: CASSLGATGGTDTQYF.

The chain combines TRBV7-2 with TRBJ2-1; 8 bases align to TRBD1. The J segment lost 6 bases and the V segment lost 1 base, leaving 2 bases of the junction unmatched. This CDR3 has 14 residues. CDR1 is SGHTA and CDR2 is FQGNSA in the germline V gene. The CDR3 protein is CASSLDRGSNEQFF. The CDR3, as DNA: TGTGCCAGCAGCTTAGACAGGGGGAGCAATGAGCAGTTCTTC.